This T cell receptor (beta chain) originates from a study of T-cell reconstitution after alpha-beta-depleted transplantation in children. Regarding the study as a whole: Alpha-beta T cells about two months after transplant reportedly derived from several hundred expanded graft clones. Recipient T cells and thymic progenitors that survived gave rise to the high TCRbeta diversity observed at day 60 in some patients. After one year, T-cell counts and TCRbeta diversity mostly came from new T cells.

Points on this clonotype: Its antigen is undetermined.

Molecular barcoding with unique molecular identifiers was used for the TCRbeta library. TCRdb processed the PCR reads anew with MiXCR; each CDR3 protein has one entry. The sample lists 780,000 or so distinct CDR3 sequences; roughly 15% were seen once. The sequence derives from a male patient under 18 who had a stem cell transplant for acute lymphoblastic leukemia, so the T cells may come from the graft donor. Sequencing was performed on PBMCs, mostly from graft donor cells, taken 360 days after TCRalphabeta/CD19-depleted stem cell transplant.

CDR3 residues: CASSAPPRDRYYNEQFF. The CDR3, as DNA: TGTGCCAGCAGCGCCCCTCCCCGGGACCGATACTACAATGAGCAGTTCTTC. The chain links TRBV9 to TRBJ2-1; D assignment may be TRBD1 or TRBD2 (5 bases each). With 3 bases removed from V and 3 bases from J, the gap between germline ends came to 19 bases. The germline CDR1 and CDR2 sequences are SGDLS and YYNGEE. This CDR3 has 17 amino acids. The complete variable domain, with remaining parts taken from reference TRBV9 and TRBJ2-1, reads DSGVTQTPKHLITATGQRVTLRCSPRSGDLSVYWYQQSLDQGLQFLIQYYNGEERAKGNILERFSAQQFPDLHSELNLSSLELGDSALYFCASSAPPRDRYYNEQFFGPGTRLTVL.